The 24 T cell receptor beta chains in this list originate from one sample, sequenced in a study of T cell repertoires in aging, cancer and after chemotherapy. A mixed TRB-A/B primer pool amplified rearranged TRB by multiplex touch-down PCR. TCRdb used MiXCR to reprocess the multiplex PCR reads, holding one entry per CDR3 protein. The sample yields roughly 5,200 distinct CDR3 sequences, approximately 30% seen once. The template was genomic DNA from peripheral blood, not RNA. Sequencing was done on a sample of blood. The receptors were gathered from a human donor in good health.

V and J are TRBV10-3 and TRBJ2-7; TRBD1 aligns across 9 bases. The CDR3 loop spans 14 amino acids. V lost 2 bases and J lost 5; bases outside the gene matches: 4. Germline V gene sequence: CDR1 ENHRY, CDR2 SYGVKD. DNA of the CDR3: TGTGCCATCAGTGAGAGGGACAGGGAGGACGAGCAGTACTTC. This gives the protein CAISERDREDEQYF.

The V and J genes are TRBV12-3 or TRBV12-4 and TRBJ2-1; TRBD2 agrees at 7 bases. The CDR3 spans 15 residues. Losses at the gene ends were 8 bases for V and 2 bases for J; bases not matched to a gene: 9. The CDR3 DNA sequence: TGTGCCAGCGCGGGAGACGGTGGCGCCTACAATGAGCAGTTCTTC. Amino acid sequence: CASAGDGGAYNEQFF.

This clonotype was counted a few times. This chain joins TRBV5-4 and TRBJ1-4, with D possibly TRBD1 on 6 matching bases. CDR1 and CDR2 from the germline V gene are SGHNT and YYREEE (reference sequence). V was cut by 3 bases and J by 6 bases, with 18 bases left in between. The CDR3 loop spans 16 amino acids. CDR3 nucleotides: TGTGCCAGCAGCTCGGCCGGTTCCGGGGGCGATGAAAAACTGTTTTTT. It is translated as CASSSAGSGGDEKLFF.

V is TRBV12-3 or TRBV12-4 and J is TRBJ2-1, with TRBD2 identical over 14 bases. With 2 bases clipped from V and 6 bases from J, the junction kept 12 bases outside the gene matches. The CDR3 spans 19 residues. CDR3 sequence reads: CASSLNQGTSGGRGNEQFF. CDR3 nucleotides: TGTGCCAGCAGTTTAAATCAAGGGACTAGCGGGGGACGGGGCAATGAGCAGTTCTTC.

The table lists this clonotype with a few counts. The chain recombines TRBV7-2 with TRBJ2-7; D is undetermined. This CDR3 has 14 amino acids. The V end was cut by 4 bases, the J end by 3 bases, with 13 bases between. The V gene's germline CDR1 is SGHTA and CDR2 FQGNSA. CDR3 nucleotides: TGTGCCAGCAGCTCTGGGCTCCGTATCTACGAGCAGTACTTC. Translating gives CASSSGLRIYEQYF.

Within the sample, this clonotype is medium-sized. Mismatch with germline at one junction end may stem from a read error. The chain is built from TRBV29-1 and TRBJ1-2, with D perhaps TRBD1 (6 bases). The CDR3 totals 13 residues. Germline V lookup: CDR1 SQVTM, CDR2 ANQGSEA. CDR3 protein: CSVELSPRTAPRF. In DNA form, the CDR3 reads TGCAGCGTTGAATTATCTCCCCGGACAGCCCCCAGGTTC. The entire variable domain, with the rest obtained from reference TRBV29-1 and TRBJ1-2, is as follows: SAVISQKPSRDICQRGTSLTIQCQVDSQVTMMFWYRQQPGQSLTLIATANQGSEATYESGFVIDKFPISRPNLTFSTLTVSNMSPEDSSIYLCSVELSPRTAPRFGSGTRLTVV.

This clonotype was detected a few times. The chain links TRBV12-3 or TRBV12-4 to TRBJ2-5, with TRBD2 identical over 8 bases. Losses at the gene ends were 6 bases for V and 4 bases for J; bases not matched to a gene: 13. The CDR3 is 16 amino acids. The CDR3 loop reads CASSGGGGGPRETQYF. The CDR3 DNA follows: TGTGCCAGCAGCGGCGGGGGCGGGGGGCCGAGAGAGACCCAGTACTTC.

The chain has TRBV12-3 or TRBV12-4 and TRBJ2-3, with no clear D. This CDR3 spans 15 amino acids. The CDR3 sequence: CATSRGDQGTDTQYF. The CDR3 DNA sequence: TGTGCTACGAGTAGAGGAGACCAGGGCACAGATACGCAGTATTTT.

This clonotype was observed a few times. The V gene is TRBV5-1, the J gene TRBJ2-7; tentatively, D is TRBD1 (6 bases). Germline CDR1 reads SGHRS; CDR2 reads YFSETQ. The V end was cut by 3 bases, the J end by 2 bases, with 12 bases between. The CDR3 is 14 residues long. The DNA for the CDR3 is TGCGCCAGCAGCTCCACAGGGATAACCTACGAGCAGTACTTC. This translates into CASSSTGITYEQYF.

This clonotype was counted only a few times. The V gene is TRBV27, the J gene TRBJ1-1; D perhaps matches TRBD1 (5 bases). Germline assignment: CDR1 MNHEY and CDR2 SMNVEV (reference sequence). The CDR3 sequence is 15 residues long. Trimming cost V 6 bases and J 0 bases, with 14 bases left between them. This chain's CDR3 is CASSKGSSMNTEAFF. Written as DNA, the CDR3 is TGTGCCAGCAGCAAGGGGTCCTCTATGAACACTGAAGCTTTCTTT.

This clonotype has just one count. The chain carries TRBV5-6 and TRBJ2-7; D unresolved. The CDR3 has 12 amino acids. The V end lost 2 bases, the J end lost 7 bases, and 10 bases lay between the germline ends. The germline V gene has CDR1 SGHDT and CDR2 YYEEEE. CDR3 loop: CASSLSPSEQYF. CDR3 DNA: TGTGCCAGCAGCTTAAGCCCTTCTGAGCAGTACTTC.

There are a few counts of this clonotype. V is TRBV7-6 and J is TRBJ2-1; tentatively, D is TRBD2 (6 bases). Trimming took 8 bases from V and 0 from J, leaving 17 bases between them. The CDR3 consists of 16 residues. The germline gives CDR1 SGHVS, CDR2 FNYEAQ. The CDR3 loop is CASYLGAGSSYNEQFF. The CDR3 nucleotides read TGTGCCAGCTACCTAGGGGCGGGGAGCTCCTACAATGAGCAGTTCTTC.

The CDR3 region is CSASRDYGYTF. The CDR3 DNA reads TGCAGTGCTAGCAGGGATTATGGCTACACCTTC. The chain is built from TRBV20-1 and TRBJ1-2, with D tentatively TRBD1 (5 bases). The CDR3 spans 11 residues. In germline, CDR1 is DFQATT, CDR2 SNEGSKA (reference sequence). Trimming cost V 3 bases and J 5 bases, with 7 bases left between them.

V and J are TRBV29-1 and TRBJ1-1, with 8 bases identical to TRBD1. The CDR3 runs 14 residues. Germline CDR1 and CDR2: SQVTM and ANQGSEA. The ends lost 3 bases at V and 5 bases at J; junction bases unmatched: 8. This chain's CDR3 is CSVDGDRRLTEAFF. DNA of the CDR3: TGCAGCGTTGATGGGGACAGGCGTTTGACTGAAGCTTTCTTT.

Of note for this clonotype: A much larger clone lies a single base off, so this may be a read error. Here the CDR3 reads CASSYSPGGGSDTQYF. CDR3 DNA sequence: TGTGCCAGCAGTTACTCTCCTGGCGGGGGTTCAGATACGCAGTATTTT. This chain uses TRBV6-5 with TRBJ2-3, with 7 bases identical to TRBD2. V shed 0 bases, J shed 4 bases, and the junction held 7 bases outside the gene matches. Germline V gene lookup returns CDR1 MNHEY and CDR2 SVGAGI. The CDR3 consists of 16 residues.

The gene calls are TRBV5-4 and TRBJ2-1, with 13 bases that match TRBD2. This CDR3 comprises 20 residues. Germline V gene lookup returns CDR1 SGHNT and CDR2 YYREEE (reference sequence). V was clipped by 3 bases and J by 0 bases; unmatched bases: 12. The chain's CDR3 is CASSSEGGLAGPSSYNEQFF. The CDR3 DNA follows: TGTGCCAGCAGCTCCGAGGGGGGACTAGCGGGACCGAGCTCCTACAATGAGCAGTTCTTC.

This clonotype was seen a few times. This sequence joins TRBV10-3 and TRBJ2-1; 7 nucleotides line up with TRBD1. The CDR3 is 13 residues long. The trim removed 7 bases at V and 7 bases at J, leaving 7 bases unmatched. Germline V gene data show CDR1 as ENHRY and CDR2 as SYGVKD. For the CDR3, the DNA is TGTGCCATCACCCCGAGCAGGGGGAATGAGCAGTTCTTC. Amino acids: CAITPSRGNEQFF.

The chain employs TRBV10-3 and TRBJ2-5, with TRBD2 matching 8 bases. CDR1 is ENHRY, CDR2 SYGVKD, per germline. J was trimmed by 3 bases and V by 0 bases; bases with no gene match: 6. This CDR3 region has 16 residues. Here the CDR3 DNA reads TGTGCCATCAGTGAGTCTGCCCAGCGGGAGAAAGAGACCCAGTACTTC. This codes for CAISESAQREKETQYF.

The chain carries TRBV30 and TRBJ1-5; D possibly corresponds to TRBD1 (6 bases). Per germline, CDR1 GTSNPN and CDR2 SVGIG (reference sequence). V was trimmed by 2 bases and J by 9 bases, leaving 17 bases between them. The CDR3 is made up of 14 amino acids. The CDR3 DNA reads as TGTGCCTGGAGTCGGGACACCGTAGCGGGGCCCCAGCATTTT. It yields the protein CAWSRDTVAGPQHF.

This rearrangement joins TRBV6-1 to TRBJ1-2; D is undetermined. Looked up from germline, CDR1 is MNHNS and CDR2 is SASEGT. V shed 3 bases and J shed 1 base, with 9 bases lying between them. This CDR3 spans 14 amino acids. CDR3 bases: TGTGCCAGCAGTGAGGGAAAGCTTAACTATGGCTACACCTTC. As protein: CASSEGKLNYGYTF.

J is TRBJ2-2 and V is TRBV6-1; 10 bases map to TRBD2. Germline V lookup: CDR1 MNHNS, CDR2 SASEGT. J was trimmed by 7 bases and V by 2 bases; bases with no gene match: 13. The CDR3 contains 18 residues. The CDR3 reads CASSELSLAGEVGGELFF. The DNA of the CDR3 is TGTGCCAGCAGTGAATTGAGCCTAGCGGGAGAAGTAGGCGGGGAGCTGTTTTTT.

The chain recombines TRBV4-2 with TRBJ2-7, with 9 bases aligning to TRBD2. V was clipped by 2 bases and J by 2 bases; unmatched bases: 10. Per the germline V gene, CDR1 is LGHNA and CDR2 is YNFKEQ. This CDR3 has 17 residues. The CDR3 here is CASSQRLAATGTYEQYF. In DNA form, the CDR3 reads TGTGCCAGCAGCCAACGACTAGCGGCTACGGGGACCTACGAGCAGTACTTC.

This clonotype qualifies as medium-sized. V gene TRBV13 combines with J gene TRBJ1-2; no clear D. This CDR3 comprises 12 residues. CDR1 is PRHDT, CDR2 FYEKMQ, per germline (reference sequence). V dropped 5 bases and J dropped 2 bases, with 6 bases sitting between them. DNA of the CDR3: TGTGCCAGCAGCGGTTACAACTATGGCTACACCTTC. Translating it yields CASSGYNYGYTF.

To note about this clonotype: One base away lies a much larger clone, so this may be a sequencing read error. V gene TRBV6-2 or TRBV6-3 combines with J gene TRBJ2-2; 16 bases fit TRBD2. V was clipped by 5 bases and J by 7 bases; unmatched bases: 10. The CDR3 has 18 residues. The germline CDR1 and CDR2 sequences are MNHEY and SVGEGT. For the CDR3, the DNA is TGTGCCAGCAGTCTATGGGGACTAGCGGGAGGGCCGTTCGGGGAGCTGTTTTTT. Translated, it gives CASSLWGLAGGPFGELFF.